The source of this T cell receptor beta chain is a study of tumour-infiltrating T cells in Burkitt lymphoma. Whole-study context: This cohort included all epidemiological subtypes of Burkitt lymphoma. Repertoire clonality predicted overall and progression-free survival.

The CDR3 is made up of 13 amino acids. CDR1 is MNHEY, CDR2 SVGAGI, per germline. V was pared by 9 bases and J by 0 bases, with 10 bases between. The repertoire was sequenced with immunoSEQ multiplex PCR; TCRdb's copy has only in-frame clones and lacks some. This sample has 46,000 or so clones, with around 30% found just once. Sample: tumor tissue. The clonotype was recovered from a human donor with Burkitt lymphoma. The V call is TRBV6-5, the J call TRBJ2-3, with unresolved D. DNA for the CDR3: TGTGCCAGTCGACGGCCTAGCACAGATACGCAGTATTTT. The encoded protein is CASRRPSTDTQYF.